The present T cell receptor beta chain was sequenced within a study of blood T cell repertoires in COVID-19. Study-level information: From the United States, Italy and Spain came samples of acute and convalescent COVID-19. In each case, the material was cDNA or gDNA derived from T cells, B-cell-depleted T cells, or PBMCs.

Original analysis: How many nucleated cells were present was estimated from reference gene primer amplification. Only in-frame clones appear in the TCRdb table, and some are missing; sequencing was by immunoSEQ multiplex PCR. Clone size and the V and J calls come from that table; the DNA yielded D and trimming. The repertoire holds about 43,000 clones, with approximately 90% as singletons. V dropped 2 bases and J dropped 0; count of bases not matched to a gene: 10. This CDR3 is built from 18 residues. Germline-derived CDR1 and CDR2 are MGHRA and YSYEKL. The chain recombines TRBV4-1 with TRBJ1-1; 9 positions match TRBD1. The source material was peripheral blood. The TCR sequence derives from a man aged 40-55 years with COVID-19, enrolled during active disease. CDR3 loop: CASSQPLDRGDMNTEAFF. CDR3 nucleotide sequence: TGCGCCAGCAGCCAACCCCTGGACAGGGGAGACATGAACACTGAAGCTTTCTTT.